Each of the 23 T cell receptor beta chains below was sequenced from the same sample in a study of T cells in localized non-small cell lung cancer. The repertoire was sequenced with immunoSEQ multiplex PCR; TCRdb's copy has only in-frame clones and lacks some. This table has about 83,000 clones, 80% appearing once. The sequencing used peripheral blood, collected before any cancer treatment. Every receptor here comes from a female donor aged 60 or older with stage I lung adenocarcinoma.

The chain combines TRBV19 with TRBJ2-2; D call uncertain. Trimming took off 1 base at V and 0 bases at J, with 3 bases between the two ends. This CDR3 has 14 residues. CDR1 is LNHDA and CDR2 is SQIVND in the germline V gene (reference sequence). DNA of the CDR3: TGTGCCAGTAGTATAGGATCGAACACCGGGGAGCTGTTTTTT. It codes for CASSIGSNTGELFF.

Note on this clone: With only one base between it and a far larger clone, this is likely a read error. Other DNA variants within this sample encode the same CDR3. This sequence joins TRBV6-6 and TRBJ1-5; D remains ambiguous. Trimming took off 7 bases at V and 1 base at J, with 11 bases between the two ends. The CDR3 totals 14 residues. From germline, CDR1 is MNHNY and CDR2 SVGAGI (reference sequence). The CDR3 bases are TGTGCCAGCACCCCCCCTGGGAGCAATCAGCCCCAGCATTTT. Its translation: CASTPPGSNQPQHF.

The CDR3 protein is CATRARGTVGEQYF. DNA of the CDR3: TGTGCCACCAGAGCAAGGGGGACAGTGGGCGAGCAGTACTTC. This chain connects TRBV27 to TRBJ2-7; 7 bases map to TRBD1. After removal of 10 bases from V and 6 bases from J, the junction contained 15 bases not matched to a gene. Per the germline V gene, CDR1 is MNHEY and CDR2 is SMNVEV (reference sequence). The CDR3 spans 14 residues.

This chain connects TRBV5-1 to TRBJ1-6; tentative D call: TRBD1 (6 bases). Trimming pared 4 bases from V and 6 bases from J, leaving 8 bases between. Per the germline V gene, CDR1 is SGHRS and CDR2 is YFSETQ. This CDR3 is built from 13 residues. The CDR3 DNA sequence: TGCGCCAGCAGCCCGGACAGTAATTCACCCCTCCACTTT. Its protein is CASSPDSNSPLHF.

V is TRBV9 and J is TRBJ2-3, with TRBD2 identical over 11 bases. J lost 1 base, V lost 3 bases, and 4 bases had no gene match. CDR3 length equals 16 residues. The germline CDR1 and CDR2 sequences are SGDLS and YYNGEE. Here the CDR3 DNA reads TGTGCCAGCAGCGAGACTAGCGGGGCCCGCACAGATACGCAGTATTTT. Its protein is CASSETSGARTDTQYF.

This chain connects TRBV9 to TRBJ2-2; either TRBD1 or TRBD2 may supply D (5 bases each). Trimming stripped 4 bases from V and 2 bases from J, with 12 bases between. The CDR3 is made up of 15 amino acids. Germline values: CDR1 SGDLS, CDR2 YYNGEE. As DNA, the CDR3 is TGTGCCAGCAGCTCGGGACCTCGTAACACCGGGGAGCTGTTTTTT. Its protein product is CASSSGPRNTGELFF.

The chain is built from TRBV27 and TRBJ2-7; 9 bases agree with TRBD1. V dropped 7 bases and J dropped 3; count of bases not matched to a gene: 10. Germline values: CDR1 MNHEY, CDR2 SMNVEV (reference sequence). CDR3 length: 15 amino acids. Here the CDR3 reads CASTLLGTGNYEQYF. CDR3 DNA sequence: TGTGCCAGCACCCTTCTCGGGACAGGGAACTACGAGCAGTACTTC.

This clone was recorded once. The V call is TRBV4-2, the J call TRBJ1-2, with TRBD1 as a possible D gene (5 bases). V was trimmed by 2 bases and J by 6 bases, leaving 19 bases between them. The germline gives CDR1 LGHNA, CDR2 YNFKEQ. The CDR3 contains 16 residues. The CDR3: CASSQSPDSGLNGYTF. The CDR3, as DNA: TGTGCCAGCAGCCAAAGTCCCGACTCGGGACTCAATGGCTACACCTTC.

The CDR3 nucleotides are TGCGCCAGCAGCAGAGGGGACAGCCTCTCCTACAATGAGCAGTTCTTC. Its protein is CASSRGDSLSYNEQFF. The J gene is TRBJ2-1, the V gene TRBV5-1, with TRBD1 matching 7 bases. The V gene end was trimmed by 4 bases and the J gene end by 0 bases; junction bases not matched to a gene: 7. The CDR3 extends over 16 amino acids. Germline CDR1 reads SGHRS; CDR2 reads YFSETQ.

With respect to this clone: Germline is not matched at one junction end, which may reflect a read error. The chain carries TRBV6-1 and TRBJ2-7; TRBD1 matches 8 bases. CDR1 and CDR2 from the germline V gene are MNHNS and SASEGT. The CDR3 is made up of 11 amino acids. The CDR3 sequence is CASSEASTGAF. The CDR3 bases are TGTGCCAGCAGTGAAGCGTCGACAGGGGCCTTC.

Here the CDR3 DNA reads TGCGCCAGCAGCCAAGTTGACATACTCTCCTACAATGAGCAGTTCTTC. Its protein product is CASSQVDILSYNEQFF. This chain uses TRBV4-1 with TRBJ2-1; D not resolved. The CDR3 contains 16 residues. Germline V lookup: CDR1 MGHRA, CDR2 YSYEKL. V lost 1 base and J 0 bases, leaving 10 bases between the germline ends.

This clone has a handful of counts. The CDR3 nucleotides are TGTGCCAGCAGCGTAGATGGGTGGGGACAGGGGGAAGCTTTCTTT. Protein sequence: CASSVDGWGQGEAFF. V and J are TRBV9 and TRBJ1-1; 10 bases are shared with TRBD1. This CDR3 comprises 15 residues. J gave up 8 bases and V 0 bases, and 7 bases lay outside the gene matches. Germline V lookup: CDR1 SGDLS, CDR2 YYNGEE.

V gene TRBV11-2 combines with J gene TRBJ2-1; D is possibly TRBD2 (6 bases). The V gene's germline CDR1 is SGHAT and CDR2 FQNNGV. V dropped 3 bases and J dropped 9 bases, with 18 bases sitting between them. The CDR3 extends over 15 amino acids. The CDR3 spells CASSLAPLAGGEQFF. The CDR3 coding sequence is TGTGCCAGCAGCTTGGCCCCACTAGCCGGGGGTGAGCAGTTCTTC.

The rearrangement links TRBV27 to TRBJ1-2; TRBD1 is a possible D gene (5 bases). Germline V lookup: CDR1 MNHEY, CDR2 SMNVEV (reference sequence). Trimming took 0 bases from V and 2 from J, leaving 7 bases between them. This CDR3 region has 14 residues. The CDR3 DNA reads TGTGCCAGCAGTTTATCGCAGGGCAACTATGGCTACACCTTC. Its protein product is CASSLSQGNYGYTF.

This clone has a handful of counts. The gene calls are TRBV7-2 and TRBJ1-2; 9 bases are a match to TRBD1. V was pared by 2 bases and J by 8 bases, with 9 bases of the junction left unmatched. Germline loops: CDR1 SGHTA, CDR2 FQGNSA. This CDR3 contains 15 residues. This CDR3 reads CASSLRTGETGGYTF. As DNA, the CDR3 is TGTGCCAGCAGCTTACGGACAGGGGAGACGGGCGGCTACACCTTC. Full variable domain (outside the CDR3, taken from reference TRBV7-2 and TRBJ1-2): GAGVSQSPSNKVTEKGKDVELRCDPISGHTALYWYRQSLGQGLEFLIYFQGNSAPDKSGLPSDRFSAERTGGSVSTLTIQRTQQEDSAVYLCASSLRTGETGGYTFGSGTRLTVV.

The chain employs TRBV7-2 and TRBJ2-5, with 7 bases fitting TRBD2. Trimming removed 2 bases from V and 2 bases from J; junction bases left unmatched: 5. The CDR3 spans 15 residues. Per germline, CDR1 SGHTA and CDR2 FQGNSA. In DNA form, the CDR3 reads TGTGCCAGCAGCTTATTCGGCGGGAGTCAAGAGACCCAGTACTTC. It yields the protein CASSLFGGSQETQYF.

V is TRBV15 and J is TRBJ1-5; D may be TRBD1 (6 bases). CDR3 length equals 15 residues. V was cut by 1 base and J by 7 bases, with 14 bases left in between. The germline V gene encodes CDR1 LNHNV and CDR2 YYDKDF (reference sequence). Here the CDR3 DNA reads TGTGCCACCAGCAGAGGGGGGGGCCTCTTGCAGCCCCAGCATTTT. Its translation is CATSRGGGLLQPQHF.

This chain connects TRBV7-2 to TRBJ2-7, with TRBD2 matching 10 bases. The germline V gene encodes CDR1 SGHTA and CDR2 FQGNSA. V trimming: 1 base; J trimming: 3 bases; junction bases outside the gene matches: 6. The CDR3 is 16 amino acids. CDR3 coding DNA: TGTGCCAGCAGCTTAGGGGCTAGCGGGAGCCTCTACGAGCAGTACTTC. Protein sequence: CASSLGASGSLYEQYF.

The genes are TRBV2 and TRBJ1-2, with 7 bases that match TRBD1. Losses at the gene ends were 2 bases for V and 2 bases for J; bases not matched to a gene: 2. Germline V CDR1 and CDR2: SNHLY, FYNNEI. The CDR3 sequence is 14 residues long. The CDR3 DNA follows: TGTGCCAGCAGTGAACCGGGACAGAACTATGGCTACACCTTC. Translating it yields CASSEPGQNYGYTF. Using reference TRBV2 and TRBJ1-2 for the parts outside the CDR3, the full variable domain is EPEVTQTPSHQVTQMGQEVILRCVPISNHLYFYWYRQILGQKVEFLVSFYNNEISEKSEIFDDQFSVERPDGSNFTLKIRSTKLEDSAMYFCASSEPGQNYGYTFGSGTRLTVV.

The sample holds a few counts of this clone. The V call is TRBV5-4, the J call TRBJ2-1, with D maybe TRBD2 (5 bases). CDR1 and CDR2 from the germline V gene are SGHNT and YYREEE (reference sequence). There are 14 residues in the CDR3. V lost 7 bases and J lost 3, with 14 bases in between. CDR3 nucleotide sequence: TGTGCCAGCGCCCTCCTAGGGAGCTACAATGAGCAGTTCTTC. This codes for CASALLGSYNEQFF.

The chain links TRBV28 to TRBJ1-2; D gene ambiguous. V lost 4 bases to trimming and J lost 3 bases, with 15 bases between them. From germline, CDR1 is MDHEN and CDR2 SYDVKM. The CDR3 runs 15 residues. CDR3 DNA sequence: TGTGCCAGCAGTTCCCTACCCCCGACGGACTATGGCTACACCTTC. As protein: CASSSLPPTDYGYTF.

J is TRBJ1-2 and V is TRBV7-8; D gene ambiguous. The CDR3 is 13 residues long. The V end was cut by 1 base, the J end by 4 bases, with 7 bases between. Germline V gives CDR1 SGHVS, CDR2 FQNEAQ. The CDR3 sequence is CASSLEPRYGYTF. The CDR3 DNA follows: TGTGCCAGCAGCTTAGAACCCCGCTATGGCTACACCTTC.

The chain employs TRBV7-2 and TRBJ2-5; 9 bases are a match to TRBD1. Germline V lookup: CDR1 SGHTA, CDR2 FQGNSA. With 5 bases clipped from V and 4 bases from J, the junction kept 8 bases outside the gene matches. CDR3 size: 15 residues. The chain's CDR3 is CASSPRTGEIETQYF. The CDR3 nucleotides read TGTGCCAGCAGCCCGCGGACAGGGGAGATAGAGACCCAGTACTTC.